One sample yielded the 6 T cell receptor beta chains listed below, sequenced in a study of T-cell memory formation after mild COVID-19. TCRdb re-analysed the 5' RACE reads in MiXCR, keeping a single row per CDR3 protein. Of about 420,000 distinct CDR3 sequences in the sample, 20% to 25% were seen once. Sequenced: PBMCs or a T cell subset sorted from them (not recorded which). The origin of the receptors is an adult woman who had mild COVID-19 (a few samples of this study predate the infection). Cell type and time point are not known.

This clonotype was detected many times. The chain carries TRBV5-1 and TRBJ2-2, with TRBD2 matching over 8 bases. CDR3 size: 16 residues. Germline CDR1 and CDR2: SGHRS and YFSETQ. V lost 5 bases and J lost 4; bases outside the gene matches: 10. In nucleotides, the CDR3 is TGCGCCAGCAGTAATATACGGGAGGGCCGCACCGGGGAGCTGTTTTTT. This codes for CASSNIREGRTGELFF.

This clonotype was observed many times. This chain uses TRBV12-3 or TRBV12-4 with TRBJ2-2, with 11 nucleotides matching TRBD2. CDR3 length: 14 amino acids. V dropped 7 bases and J dropped 9; count of bases not matched to a gene: 7. Here the CDR3 DNA reads TGTGCCAGCACCGTTAGCGGGAGGGCCCGGGAGCTGTTTTTT. It codes for CASTVSGRARELFF.

The V and J genes are TRBV20-1 and TRBJ2-7; TRBD1 matches at 7 bases. Germline V lookup: CDR1 DFQATT, CDR2 SNEGSKA (reference sequence). The CDR3 is made up of 12 amino acids. This chain's CDR3 is CSAGTANYEQYF. The CDR3 nucleotides are TGCAGCGCCGGGACAGCGAACTACGAGCAGTACTTC.

A few counts support this clonotype. The chain is built from TRBV29-1 and TRBJ2-2, with 10 bases lining up with TRBD1. This CDR3 has 13 amino acids. J was trimmed by 7 bases and V by 5 bases; bases with no gene match: 4. The germline V gene encodes CDR1 SQVTM and CDR2 ANQGSEA. The CDR3 nucleotides read TGCAGCGTTACCGGACAGGGGGGCGGGGAGCTGTTTTTT. This codes for CSVTGQGGGELFF.

V gene TRBV20-1 combines with J gene TRBJ2-5, with TRBD2 matching over 12 bases. Germline V gene data show CDR1 as DFQATT and CDR2 as SNEGSKA (reference sequence). The CDR3 has 14 amino acids. V lost 8 bases, J lost 5 bases, and 9 bases stayed unmatched. In DNA form, the CDR3 reads TGCAGTTGTCTAGCGGGAGGGCCTGAGGAGACCCAGTACTTC. This encodes CSCLAGGPEETQYF.

V is TRBV5-1 and J is TRBJ2-7; 8 bases are shared with TRBD1. Germline V gives CDR1 SGHRS, CDR2 YFSETQ. The junction had 14 bases not matched to a gene; V was cut back by 4 bases and J by 5 bases. CDR3 length equals 16 residues. DNA of the CDR3: TGCGCCAGCAGCCTTCCCCGGGGACAGGTCGGCCACGAGCAGTACTTC. Protein: CASSLPRGQVGHEQYF.